This T cell receptor beta chain originates from a study of identical twins. Points from the study as a whole: Potential partial confounding of zero-insertion analyses by invariant MAIT and iNKT cells was noted.

Each donor (without exception) was a healthy Caucasian. Germline V gives CDR1 LGHNA, CDR2 YSLEER. This CDR3 has 14 amino acids. The V end was cut by 4 bases, the J end by 3 bases, with 12 bases between. TCRdb redid the calling of the 5' RACE reads with MiXCR, one entry per CDR3 protein. The table records hundreds of thousands of distinct CDR3 sequences, under 9% of them present only once. The sample holds many counts of this clonotype. The antigen remains undetermined. These same records also appear under a second study, on yellow fever vaccine responses in identical twins.

The source material was PBMCs. This receptor was taken from a woman aged 18-29 years in good health. V usage is TRBV4-3 and J usage is TRBJ1-1; D not resolved. The CDR3 bases are TGCGCCAGCAGCCGGCAGCCTTTGGACACTGAAGCTTTCTTT. It is translated as CASSRQPLDTEAFF.